The 20 T cell receptor beta chains in this list originate from one sample, sequenced in a study of cytomegalovirus exposure and HLA in healthy donors. Primers for the PCR totalled 60 Vbeta and 13 Jbeta. Some clones are missing from TCRdb's copy, which holds only in-frame ones; the method was immunoSEQ multiplex PCR. The table includes about 160,000 clones, around 69% detected once. The sample comprised PBMCs. These receptors all come from a man aged 55 to 70 in good health and CMV-seronegative.

This clone was seen a handful of times. This chain joins TRBV7-7 and TRBJ2-5; possible D gene TRBD2, 6 bases. Germline assignment: CDR1 SSHAT and CDR2 FNYEAQ (reference sequence). CDR3 size: 14 residues. Trimming left V 4 bases short and J 4 bases short, with 13 bases between. The CDR3 is CASSSGRGRETQYF. As DNA, the CDR3 is TGTGCCAGCAGCTCTGGTCGGGGGAGAGAGACCCAGTACTTC.

The chain is built from TRBV7-2 and TRBJ2-1, with 10 positions matching TRBD1. Germline V gene lookup returns CDR1 SGHTA and CDR2 FQGNSA. The CDR3 runs to 14 residues. J gave up 7 bases and V 4 bases, and 4 bases lay outside the gene matches. CDR3 sequence reads: CASSWGTGDNEQFF. CDR3 DNA: TGTGCCAGCAGCTGGGGGACAGGGGATAATGAGCAGTTCTTC.

V is TRBV4-1 and J is TRBJ2-5; 8 nucleotides agree with TRBD1. J was trimmed by 4 bases and V by 4 bases; bases with no gene match: 14. This CDR3 region has 17 residues. Germline-derived CDR1 and CDR2 are MGHRA and YSYEKL. CDR3 sequence: CASSPIGGRGHPETQYF. CDR3 sequence (DNA): TGCGCCAGCAGCCCAATCGGGGGCAGGGGGCATCCAGAGACCCAGTACTTC.

The J gene is TRBJ1-5, the V gene TRBV19, with 10 bases that match TRBD1. Trimming took 6 bases from V and 2 from J; bases not matched to a gene: 4. Germline V CDR1 and CDR2: LNHDA, SQIVND (reference sequence). This CDR3 has 15 amino acids. The CDR3 DNA reads TGTGCCAGTAGACTGGGGACAGGGGGCAATCAGCCCCAGCATTTT. It yields the protein CASRLGTGGNQPQHF.

This chain connects TRBV18 to TRBJ1-2; the match to TRBD1 covers 8 bases. Per the germline V gene, CDR1 is KGHSH and CDR2 is LQKENI. The CDR3 sequence is 15 residues long. The trim removed 3 bases at V and 9 bases at J, leaving 12 bases unmatched. CDR3: CASSPNAGGDESYTF. The DNA of the CDR3 is TGTGCCAGCTCACCTAACGCAGGGGGCGATGAGAGCTACACCTTC. Full variable domain (missing parts from reference TRBV18 and TRBJ1-2): NAGVMQNPRHLVRRRGQEARLRCSPMKGHSHVYWYRQLPEEGLKFMVYLQKENIIDESGMPKERFSAEFPKEGPSILRIQQVVRGDSAAYFCASSPNAGGDESYTFGSGTRLTVV.

V and J are TRBV10-3 and TRBJ2-1; 7 nucleotides match TRBD1. This CDR3 contains 14 residues. V shed 4 bases, J shed 5 bases, and the junction held 5 bases outside the gene matches. CDR1 and CDR2 (germline): ENHRY, SYGVKD. The CDR3 spells CAISGRQGNNEQFF. In nucleotides, the CDR3 is TGTGCCATCAGTGGGCGACAGGGAAACAATGAGCAGTTCTTC.

This clone was counted between two and nine times. CDR3 region: CASSQAQGGQGGNIQYF. The CDR3 DNA reads as TGTGCCAGCAGCCAAGCTCAGGGCGGACAGGGAGGGAACATTCAGTACTTC. J is TRBJ2-4 and V is TRBV4-2; TRBD1 might be the D (8 bases). V lost 1 base and J lost 7, with 20 bases in between. CDR1 is LGHNA, CDR2 YNFKEQ, per germline. The CDR3 totals 17 residues.

The gene calls are TRBV7-2 and TRBJ2-3; 8 positions match TRBD2. Germline CDR1 reads SGHTA; CDR2 reads FQGNSA. J was trimmed by 5 bases and V by 4 bases; bases with no gene match: 5. There are 14 residues in the CDR3. CDR3 in DNA: TGTGCCAGCAGCTCCGGACTAGCAGTAGATACGCAGTATTTT. It codes for CASSSGLAVDTQYF.

The table lists this clone with a count of one. The CDR3 spells CATSGGMSRVHGYTF. CDR3 sequence (DNA): TGTGCCACCTCCGGGGGGATGAGCCGTGTCCATGGCTACACCTTC. The chain employs TRBV7-2 and TRBJ1-2; possibly TRBD1 for D (5 bases). This CDR3 comprises 15 residues. Germline CDR1 reads SGHTA; CDR2 reads FQGNSA. Deletions cut 10 bases from V and 6 bases from J, with 24 bases between.

This chain joins TRBV5-1 and TRBJ2-5, with TRBD1 matching over 7 bases. V lost 0 bases to trimming and J lost 2 bases; unmatched junction nucleotides: 4. Looked up from germline, CDR1 is SGHRS and CDR2 is YFSETQ. This CDR3 has 15 residues. CDR3 DNA: TGCGCCAGCAGCTTGGCGACAGGGAAACAAGAGACCCAGTACTTC. It codes for CASSLATGKQETQYF.

The chain employs TRBV2 and TRBJ1-2, with D hard to call. Germline CDR1 is SNHLY and CDR2 is FYNNEI. The CDR3 is 14 amino acids. Trimming left V 2 bases short and J 5 bases short, with 12 bases between. CDR3 DNA: TGTGCCAGCAGTGAACTGGACGGGGAGTATGGCTACACCTTC. Encoded protein: CASSELDGEYGYTF.

This clone has a single count. This sequence joins TRBV28 and TRBJ2-5, with 9 bases identical to TRBD2. This CDR3 contains 16 residues. The V segment lost 5 bases and the J segment 5 bases; nucleotides outside the gene matches: 12. Germline V gene sequence: CDR1 MDHEN, CDR2 SYDVKM. This CDR3 is CASSDTGLAIGETQYF. In DNA form, the CDR3 reads TGTGCCAGCAGTGATACGGGACTAGCCATCGGGGAGACCCAGTACTTC.

This clone was recorded only once. The junction departs from germline at one end; a sequencing error may be responsible. The chain joins TRBV29-1 to TRBJ2-5; 14 bases match TRBD2. The CDR3 sequence is 15 residues long. The V gene's germline CDR1 is SQVTM and CDR2 ANQGSEA. CDR3 region: CSALTSGGAGEAQYF. The DNA for the CDR3 is TGCAGCGCCCTGACTAGCGGGGGGGCGGGAGAGGCCCAGTACTTC. Variable domain in full (rest from reference TRBV29-1 and TRBJ2-5): SAVISQKPSRDICQRGTSLTIQCQVDSQVTMMFWYRQQPGQSLTLIATANQGSEATYESGFVIDKFPISRPNLTFSTLTVSNMSPEDSSIYLCSALTSGGAGEAQYFGPGTRLLVL.

The chain uses TRBV7-8 and TRBJ2-1; maybe TRBD1 (5 bases). The CDR3 contains 12 residues. Germline CDR1 is SGHVS and CDR2 is FQNEAQ. Deletions cut 3 bases from V and 7 bases from J, with 7 bases between. The DNA for the CDR3 is TGTGCCAGCAGCTTGCAGGGAAATGAGCAGTTCTTC. This encodes CASSLQGNEQFF.

This sequence joins TRBV28 and TRBJ2-7, with 7 bases aligning to TRBD2. V gave up 2 bases and J gave up 6 bases; unmatched junction bases: 13. Germline V gives CDR1 MDHEN, CDR2 SYDVKM. CDR3 size: 16 residues. In DNA, the CDR3 is TGTGCCAGCAGTTTACGGGGTGAAGCGGGAAAGGTCGAGCAGTACTTC. Amino acid sequence: CASSLRGEAGKVEQYF. Together with reference TRBV28 and TRBJ2-7, the CDR3 gives the full variable domain: DVKVTQSSRYLVKRTGEKVFLECVQDMDHENMFWYRQDPGLGLRLIYFSYDVKMKEKGDIPEGYSVSREKKERFSLILESASTNQTSMYLCASSLRGEAGKVEQYFGPGTRLTVT.

The J gene is TRBJ2-1, the V gene TRBV15; 9 positions match TRBD1. Germline V gene data show CDR1 as LNHNV and CDR2 as YYDKDF (reference sequence). CDR3 length: 15 residues. V lost 6 bases and J lost 7; bases outside the gene matches: 10. The CDR3 DNA sequence: TGTGCCACCAGTTTCGACAGGGGGACTTGGAATGAGCAGTTCTTC. Encoded protein: CATSFDRGTWNEQFF. Together with reference TRBV15 and TRBJ2-1, the CDR3 gives the full variable domain: DAMVIQNPRYQVTQFGKPVTLSCSQTLNHNVMYWYQQKSSQAPKLLFHYYDKDFNNEADTPDNFQSRRPNTSFCFLDIRSPGLGDTAMYLCATSFDRGTWNEQFFGPGTRLTVL.

The chain uses TRBV28 and TRBJ1-6; 7 positions agree with TRBD1. The CDR3 totals 15 residues. Losses at the gene ends were 3 bases for V and 11 bases for J; bases not matched to a gene: 10. The germline V gene has CDR1 MDHEN and CDR2 SYDVKM. The CDR3 nucleotides are TGTGCCAGCAGTTTCGGACGTCAGGGGGAAGCACCCCTCCACTTT. Translation: CASSFGRQGEAPLHF.

The chain links TRBV28 to TRBJ2-5; 7 nucleotides agree with TRBD1. The CDR3 loop spans 14 amino acids. The germline CDR1 and CDR2 sequences are MDHEN and SYDVKM. Germline trimming cut 10 bases from V and 0 bases from J; bases unmatched to any gene: 8. CDR3 region: CATRVTGDQETQYF. CDR3 DNA sequence: TGTGCCACCCGGGTAACAGGGGACCAAGAGACCCAGTACTTC.

This rearrangement joins TRBV4-3 to TRBJ2-6; no clear D gene. The germline V gene encodes CDR1 LGHNA and CDR2 YSLEER. The V end lost 1 base, the J end lost 2 bases, and 15 bases lay between the germline ends. The CDR3 sequence is 18 residues long. In DNA form, the CDR3 reads TGCGCCAGCAGCCAAGTTACTACCCGCGGCCCTGGGGCCAACGTCCTGACTTTC. It translates to CASSQVTTRGPGANVLTF.

The chain carries TRBV5-4 and TRBJ2-1, with TRBD2 matching over 12 bases. V gave up 5 bases and J gave up 10 bases; unmatched junction bases: 10. The CDR3 covers 15 residues. Per germline, CDR1 SGHNT and CDR2 YYREEE (reference sequence). The CDR3 is CASRERLAGVAEQFF. As DNA, the CDR3 is TGTGCCAGCAGAGAACGACTAGCGGGGGTTGCCGAGCAGTTCTTC.